A single sample gave rise to the 18 T cell receptor beta chains below, sequenced in a study of cytomegalovirus exposure and HLA in healthy donors. Primers included in the PCR were 60 Vbeta and 13 Jbeta primers. Generated by immunoSEQ multiplex PCR, the TCRdb table keeps only in-frame clones and is missing some. Among 150,000 to 250,000 clones, roughly four fifths were seen once, and the ten largest hold 6.5%. Sequenced material: PBMCs. The receptors come from a woman aged 45-59 years in good health and CMV-seropositive.

Details on this clone: One end of the junction does not line up with germline, which may come from a read error. This rearrangement joins TRBV28 to TRBJ2-1; 8 bases align to TRBD2. This CDR3 is 13 amino acids long. The germline V gene has CDR1 MDHEN and CDR2 SYDVKM. The CDR3 nucleotides read TGTGCCAGCAGTTCCACCAGCGGGGGAATTCGGGTCTTC. Its protein is CASSSTSGGIRVF.

V and J are TRBV4-3 and TRBJ2-3; D may be TRBD2 (5 bases). Per germline, CDR1 LGHNA and CDR2 YSLEER. Trimming took off 0 bases at V and 1 base at J, with 8 bases between the two ends. The CDR3 extends over 15 amino acids. The CDR3 is CASSQELAGTDTQYF. The DNA of the CDR3 is TGCGCCAGCAGCCAAGAGCTAGCCGGCACAGATACGCAGTATTTT.

The genes are TRBV18 and TRBJ2-7, with TRBD2 as a possible D gene (6 bases). The germline V gene encodes CDR1 KGHSH and CDR2 LQKENI. Trimming stripped 4 bases from V and 5 bases from J, with 6 bases between. The CDR3 is 11 amino acids. The CDR3 DNA sequence: TGTGCCAGCTCACGGGGGGACGAGCAGTACTTC. This codes for CASSRGDEQYF.

The chain links TRBV19 to TRBJ2-2; the match to TRBD1 covers 7 bases. This CDR3 is 16 amino acids long. From germline, CDR1 is LNHDA and CDR2 SQIVND (reference sequence). With V trimmed by 5 bases and J by 6 bases, 12 bases remained unmatched. The CDR3 is CASSPRVAQGAGELFF. CDR3 DNA: TGTGCCAGTAGTCCCCGGGTGGCCCAGGGGGCCGGGGAGCTGTTTTTT.

The genes are TRBV2 and TRBJ2-3; tentative D call: TRBD1 (6 bases). The CDR3 has 13 amino acids. Germline values: CDR1 SNHLY, CDR2 FYNNEI. Trimming pared 10 bases from V and 2 bases from J, leaving 13 bases between. DNA of the CDR3: TGTGCCACCGAGGACAGCTACACAGATACGCAGTATTTT. Its translation: CATEDSYTDTQYF.

The chain has TRBV28 and TRBJ1-1, with a possible D match to TRBD1 (6 bases). The V gene's germline CDR1 is MDHEN and CDR2 SYDVKM. The CDR3 contains 15 residues. V was pared by 3 bases and J by 4 bases, with 15 bases between. CDR3 DNA sequence: TGTGCCAGCAGTTTTTCAGGGGCGCGTGTCACTGAAGCTTTCTTT. It specifies CASSFSGARVTEAFF.

The chain employs TRBV10-1 and TRBJ2-3, with TRBD2 identical over 8 bases. The CDR3 contains 16 residues. CDR1 is WNHNN, CDR2 SYGVQD, per germline (reference sequence). After removal of 3 bases from V and 4 bases from J, the junction contained 9 bases not matched to a gene. The CDR3 reads CASSDSRGVVPDTQYF. As DNA, the CDR3 is TGCGCCAGCAGTGATTCGCGGGGGGTTGTCCCAGATACGCAGTATTTT.

This chain links TRBV28 with TRBJ1-3; D gene unclear. CDR3 length: 14 amino acids. Germline CDR1 MDHEN, CDR2 SYDVKM. Between the trimmed V and J ends, which lost 2 bases and 0 bases, there was a span of 5 bases. CDR3 residues: CASSLIRSGNTIYF. The CDR3 nucleotides read TGTGCCAGCAGTTTAATTCGCTCTGGAAACACCATATATTTT.

CDR3 DNA sequence: TGCGCCAGCGCGCCGCTGGCGGGGAGCTCCTACGAGCAGTACTTC. Its protein is CASAPLAGSSYEQYF. The chain links TRBV5-1 to TRBJ2-7; a weak D match, TRBD2 (6 bases). The germline CDR1 and CDR2 sequences are SGHRS and YFSETQ. CDR3 size: 15 residues. V shed 7 bases and J shed 0 bases, with 17 bases lying between them.

The chain combines TRBV21-1 with TRBJ1-5; TRBD1 is taken as the D call from the table, unchecked against the DNA. TRBV21-1 is a known pseudogene. This CDR3 has 16 residues. Written as DNA, the CDR3 is TGTGCCAGCAGCCCTCAGGACAGGGAAGGAAATCAGCCCCAGCATTTT. Protein: CASSPQDREGNQPQHF.

V and J are TRBV4-1 and TRBJ2-5; 8 nucleotides align to TRBD2. The DNA end lines up better with TRBJ2-7; the J call may be wrong. CDR1 and CDR2 (germline): MGHRA, YSYEKL. The CDR3 has 18 amino acids. The CDR3 nucleotides read TGCGCCAGCAGCCGAAGATTGGGATTAGCGGGGCTATCCTACGAGCAGTACTTC. Amino acid sequence: CASSRRLGLAGLSYEQYF.

The J gene is TRBJ2-2, the V gene TRBV7-6, with no clear D. From germline, CDR1 is SGHVS and CDR2 FNYEAQ. Trimming shortened V by 4 bases and J by 6 bases, and 6 bases separated the two germline ends. The CDR3 loop spans 12 amino acids. For the CDR3, the DNA is TGTGCCAGCAGCTCTGAGGCCGGGGAGCTGTTTTTT. Its protein product is CASSSEAGELFF.

The rearrangement joins TRBV5-1 to TRBJ1-2, with 7 bases aligning to TRBD1. Germline lookup yields CDR1 SGHRS and CDR2 YFSETQ. The CDR3 runs to 15 residues. The trim removed 1 base at V and 1 base at J, leaving 4 bases unmatched. This chain's CDR3 is CASSLQWDSNYGYTF. The CDR3 bases are TGCGCCAGCAGCTTGCAATGGGACAGTAACTATGGCTACACCTTC.

This clone was seen only once. This sequence joins TRBV6-4 and TRBJ2-1; tentatively, D is TRBD1 (6 bases). Germline CDR1 reads MRHNA; CDR2 reads SNTAGT. This CDR3 is built from 15 residues. Deletions cut 6 bases from V and 4 bases from J, with 16 bases between. CDR3 nucleotide sequence: TGTGCCAGCAGAGTTACAGGGTCCCAGTACAATGAGCAGTTCTTC. It yields the protein CASRVTGSQYNEQFF.

V usage is TRBV10-3 and J usage is TRBJ2-1; TRBD2 matches 9 bases. Germline CDR1 is ENHRY and CDR2 is SYGVKD. The CDR3 loop spans 16 amino acids. J was trimmed by 6 bases and V by 2 bases; bases with no gene match: 8. Written as DNA, the CDR3 is TGTGCCATCAGTGAGCCCGGGACTAGCTCCGTCAATGAGCAGTTCTTC. Encoded protein: CAISEPGTSSVNEQFF.

J is TRBJ2-5 and V is TRBV5-1; the D is unclear. The ends were cut back, 0 bases at V and 5 bases at J, with 8 bases in the middle. This CDR3 spans 13 amino acids. Germline CDR1 SGHRS, CDR2 YFSETQ. The CDR3 DNA follows: TGCGCCAGCAGCTTGGGACAACCGGAGACCCAGTACTTC. Protein sequence: CASSLGQPETQYF.

The chain recombines TRBV6-5 with TRBJ2-5; D may be TRBD2 (7 bases). Near its end, the DNA agrees better with TRBJ2-7, so the J call may be wrong. The CDR3 is 13 amino acids. Per germline, CDR1 MNHEY and CDR2 SVGAGI. CDR3 coding DNA: TGTGCCAGCAGAGAGGGGGGGCAGGGCGAGCAGTACTTC. Protein sequence: CASREGGQGEQYF.

This sequence joins TRBV6-5 and TRBJ2-2; D is possibly TRBD2 (5 bases). The CDR3 sequence is 15 residues long. V was cut by 0 bases and J by 6 bases, with 11 bases left in between. Germline V CDR1 and CDR2: MNHEY, SVGAGI. CDR3 sequence: CASSYSVMRAGELFF. DNA for the CDR3: TGTGCCAGCAGTTACTCCGTCATGCGGGCCGGGGAGCTGTTTTTT.